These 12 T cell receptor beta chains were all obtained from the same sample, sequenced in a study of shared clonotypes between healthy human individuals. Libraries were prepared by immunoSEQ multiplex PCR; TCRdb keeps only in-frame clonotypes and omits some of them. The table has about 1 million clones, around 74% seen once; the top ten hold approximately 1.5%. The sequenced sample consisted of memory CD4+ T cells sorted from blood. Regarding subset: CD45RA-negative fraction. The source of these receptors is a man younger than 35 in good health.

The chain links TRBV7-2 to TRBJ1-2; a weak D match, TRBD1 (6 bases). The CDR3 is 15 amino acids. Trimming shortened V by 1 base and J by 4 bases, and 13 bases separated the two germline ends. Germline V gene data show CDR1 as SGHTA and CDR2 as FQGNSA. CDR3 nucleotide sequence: TGTGCCAGCAGCTTAGGACAGGAGAGGGCCTATGGCTACACCTTC. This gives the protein CASSLGQERAYGYTF.

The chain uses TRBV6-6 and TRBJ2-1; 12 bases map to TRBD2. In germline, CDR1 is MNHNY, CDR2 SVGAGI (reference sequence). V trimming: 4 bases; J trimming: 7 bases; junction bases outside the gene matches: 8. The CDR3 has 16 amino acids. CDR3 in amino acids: CASSSGLAGLRNEQFF. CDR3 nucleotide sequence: TGTGCCAGCAGTTCGGGACTAGCGGGCCTAAGGAATGAGCAGTTCTTC.

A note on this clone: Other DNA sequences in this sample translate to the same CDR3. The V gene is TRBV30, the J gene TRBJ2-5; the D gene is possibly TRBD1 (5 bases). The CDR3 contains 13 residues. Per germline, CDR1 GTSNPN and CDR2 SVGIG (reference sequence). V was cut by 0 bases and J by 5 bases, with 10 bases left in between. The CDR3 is CAWSVRAGETQYF. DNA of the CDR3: TGTGCCTGGAGTGTACGTGCAGGGGAGACCCAGTACTTC.

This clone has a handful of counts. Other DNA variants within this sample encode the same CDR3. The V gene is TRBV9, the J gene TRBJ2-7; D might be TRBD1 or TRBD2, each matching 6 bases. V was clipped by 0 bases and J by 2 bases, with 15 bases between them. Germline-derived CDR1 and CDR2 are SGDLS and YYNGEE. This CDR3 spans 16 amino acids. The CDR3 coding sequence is TGTGCCAGCAGCGTAGGAGTAGGGGGACTGACCTACGAGCAGTACTTC. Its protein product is CASSVGVGGLTYEQYF.

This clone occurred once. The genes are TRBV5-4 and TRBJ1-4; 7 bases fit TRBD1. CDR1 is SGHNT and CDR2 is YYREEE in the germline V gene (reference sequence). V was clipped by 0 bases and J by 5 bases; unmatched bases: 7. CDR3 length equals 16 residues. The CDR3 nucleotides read TGTGCCAGCAGCTTGGCCGCGGGACAGTCGAATGAAAAACTGTTTTTT. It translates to CASSLAAGQSNEKLFF.

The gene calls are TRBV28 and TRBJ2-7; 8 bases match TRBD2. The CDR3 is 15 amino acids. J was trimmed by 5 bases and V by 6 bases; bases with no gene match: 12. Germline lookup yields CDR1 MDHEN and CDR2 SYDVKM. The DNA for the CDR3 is TGTGCCAGCAGCCACAACCCGACTAGCGTTGACGAGCAGTACTTC. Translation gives CASSHNPTSVDEQYF.

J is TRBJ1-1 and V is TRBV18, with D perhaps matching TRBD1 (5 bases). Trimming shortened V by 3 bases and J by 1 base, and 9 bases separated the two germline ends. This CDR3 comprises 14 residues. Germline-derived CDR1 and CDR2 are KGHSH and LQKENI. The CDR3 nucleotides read TGTGCCAGCTCACCGGGACGGCAGAACACTGAAGCTTTCTTT. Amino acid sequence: CASSPGRQNTEAFF.

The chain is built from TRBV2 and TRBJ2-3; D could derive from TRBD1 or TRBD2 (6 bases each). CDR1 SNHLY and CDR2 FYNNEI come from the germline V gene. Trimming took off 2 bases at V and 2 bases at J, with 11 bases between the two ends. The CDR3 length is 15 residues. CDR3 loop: CASSESGAATDTQYF. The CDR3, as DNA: TGTGCCAGCAGTGAATCGGGGGCAGCCACAGATACGCAGTATTTT.

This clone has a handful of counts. CDR3 bases: TGCGCCAGCAGCCAAGATCGGGGCTCCTCGAGCTACACCTTC. This encodes CASSQDRGSSSYTF. The chain has TRBV4-1 and TRBJ1-2; maybe TRBD1 (5 bases). Germline CDR1 is MGHRA and CDR2 is YSYEKL. The CDR3 contains 14 residues. Trimming shortened V by 0 bases and J by 9 bases, and 14 bases separated the two germline ends.

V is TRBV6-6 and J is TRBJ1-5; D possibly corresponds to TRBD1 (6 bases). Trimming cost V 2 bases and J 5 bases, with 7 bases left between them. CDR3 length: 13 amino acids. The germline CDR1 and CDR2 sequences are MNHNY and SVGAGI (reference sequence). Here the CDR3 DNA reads TGTGCCAGCAGTTACAACAGGGATCAGCCCCAGCATTTT. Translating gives CASSYNRDQPQHF.

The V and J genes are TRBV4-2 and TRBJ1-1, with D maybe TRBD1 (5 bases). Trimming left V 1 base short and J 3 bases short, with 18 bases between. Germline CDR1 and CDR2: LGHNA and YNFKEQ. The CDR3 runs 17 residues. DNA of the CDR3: TGTGCCAGCAGCCAAGCAGGGTTCTCGAGTCGATACACTGAAGCTTTCTTT. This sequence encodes CASSQAGFSSRYTEAFF.

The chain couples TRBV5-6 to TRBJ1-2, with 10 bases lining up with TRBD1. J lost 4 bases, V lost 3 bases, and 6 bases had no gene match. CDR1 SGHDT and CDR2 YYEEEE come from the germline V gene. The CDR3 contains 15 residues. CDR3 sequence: CASSSDRGRGYGYTF. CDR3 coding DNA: TGTGCCAGCAGCTCAGACAGGGGGCGCGGCTATGGCTACACCTTC.